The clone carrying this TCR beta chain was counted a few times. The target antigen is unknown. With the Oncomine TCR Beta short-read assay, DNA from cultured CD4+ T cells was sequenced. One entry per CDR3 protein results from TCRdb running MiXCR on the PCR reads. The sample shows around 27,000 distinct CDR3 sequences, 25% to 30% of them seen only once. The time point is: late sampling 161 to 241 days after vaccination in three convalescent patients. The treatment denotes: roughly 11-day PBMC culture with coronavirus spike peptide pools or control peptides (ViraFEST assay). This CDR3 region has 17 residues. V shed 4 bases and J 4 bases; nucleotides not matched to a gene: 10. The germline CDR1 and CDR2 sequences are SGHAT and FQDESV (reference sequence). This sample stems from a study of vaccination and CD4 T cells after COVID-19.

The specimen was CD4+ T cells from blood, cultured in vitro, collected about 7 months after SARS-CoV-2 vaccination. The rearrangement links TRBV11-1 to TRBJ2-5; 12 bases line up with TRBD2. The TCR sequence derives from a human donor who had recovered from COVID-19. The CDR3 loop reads CASSSVTSGRLRETQYF. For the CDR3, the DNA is TGTGCCAGCAGCTCCGTGACTAGCGGGAGACTACGAGAGACCCAGTACTTC.